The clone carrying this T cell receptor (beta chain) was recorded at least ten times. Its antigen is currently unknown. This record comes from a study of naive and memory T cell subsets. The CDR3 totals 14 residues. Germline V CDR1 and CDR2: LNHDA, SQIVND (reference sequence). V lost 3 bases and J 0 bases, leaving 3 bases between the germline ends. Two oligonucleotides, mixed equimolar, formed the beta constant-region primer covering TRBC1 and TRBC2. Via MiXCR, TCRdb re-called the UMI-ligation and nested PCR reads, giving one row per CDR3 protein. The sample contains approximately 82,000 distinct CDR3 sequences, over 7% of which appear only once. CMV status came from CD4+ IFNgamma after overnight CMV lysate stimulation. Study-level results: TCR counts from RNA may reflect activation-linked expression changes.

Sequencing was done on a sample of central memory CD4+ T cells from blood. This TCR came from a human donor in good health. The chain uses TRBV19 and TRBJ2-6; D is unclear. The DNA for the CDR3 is TGTGCCAGTAGTATTGTCTCTGGGGCCAACGTCCTGACTTTC. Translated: CASSIVSGANVLTF.